This passage covers 19 T cell receptor beta chains from one sample sequenced in a study of T-cell memory formation after mild COVID-19 (dated by TCRdb to 2020 to 2023). Libraries were built with 5' RACE. Data came from an Illumina NovaSeq 6000. In TCRdb, the public reads were trimmed at Q25 with fastp and aligned with MiXCR, with productive beta chains retained. Each entry is one CDR3 protein sequence, shown with its most common DNA and genes. This sample has around 250,000 distinct CDR3 sequences in its table, and under 20% of those were observed once. The biggest ten clones account for approximately 25% of the sample. Sequencing was done on a sample of PBMCs or a T cell subset sorted from them (not recorded which). All receptors come from a man between 18 and 35 years old who had mild COVID-19 (a few samples of this study predate the infection). The sample titles of this study are shuffled in the database, so cell type and time point are left out; the donor was told from shared clones.

There are many counts of this clonotype. The chain combines TRBV12-3 or TRBV12-4 with TRBJ2-6; the D is unclear. V was shortened by 8 bases and J by 2 bases, with 7 bases between the two germline ends. There are 13 residues in the CDR3. As DNA, the CDR3 is TGTGCCAGCGGCACGGCTGGGGCCAACGTCCTGACTTTC. It yields the protein CASGTAGANVLTF.

The chain employs TRBV20-1 and TRBJ1-1; TRBD1 is a possible D gene (5 bases). The germline CDR1 and CDR2 sequences are DFQATT and SNEGSKA (reference sequence). The CDR3 extends over 12 amino acids. The CDR3 DNA reads as TGCACTGTCTCTCAGGGAAGAACTGAAGCTTTCTTT. Amino acid sequence: CTVSQGRTEAFF.

CDR3 nucleotide sequence: TGTGCCAGCAGTGAAGCAGGAGGGAGAACTGGGGCCAACGTCCTGACTTTC. Residues: CASSEAGGRTGANVLTF. The chain recombines TRBV2 with TRBJ2-6; maybe TRBD2 (6 bases). This CDR3 spans 17 amino acids. Germline values: CDR1 SNHLY, CDR2 FYNNEI. Trimming took 0 bases from V and 2 from J, leaving 11 bases between them.

The V gene is TRBV11-2, the J gene TRBJ2-7, with no clear D. Trimming shortened V by 3 bases and J by 3 bases, and 18 bases separated the two germline ends. The CDR3 loop spans 16 amino acids. CDR1 SGHAT and CDR2 FQNNGV come from the germline V gene. The CDR3 loop is CASSLGVGGLGYEQYF. The CDR3 bases are TGTGCCAGCAGCTTGGGTGTCGGTGGTTTAGGCTACGAGCAGTACTTC.

The chain joins TRBV7-2 to TRBJ2-5; tentatively, D is TRBD1 (5 bases). The V end lost 7 bases, the J end lost 2 bases, and 11 bases lay between the germline ends. Germline V gene data show CDR1 as SGHTA and CDR2 as FQGNSA. The CDR3 runs to 13 residues. The CDR3 DNA sequence: TGTGCCAGCACCGCCGACAGACAAGAGACCCAGTACTTC. Its protein product is CASTADRQETQYF.

This rearrangement joins TRBV11-2 to TRBJ2-2; D call uncertain. CDR1 is SGHAT, CDR2 FQNNGV, per germline. V was clipped by 2 bases and J by 1 base, with 8 bases between them. This CDR3 contains 15 residues. CDR3 coding DNA: TGTGCCAGCAGCTTACGACACATGAACACCGGGGAGCTGTTTTTT. Amino acids: CASSLRHMNTGELFF.

This rearrangement joins TRBV5-1 to TRBJ2-3, with D unresolved. There are 14 residues in the CDR3. Germline V gene lookup returns CDR1 SGHRS and CDR2 YFSETQ. Trimming shortened V by 0 bases and J by 5 bases, and 10 bases separated the two germline ends. The CDR3, as DNA: TGCGCCAGCAGCTTGGGGACCAACATAGATACGCAGTATTTT. It yields the protein CASSLGTNIDTQYF.

V is TRBV7-9 and J is TRBJ1-1; D remains unclear. V was cut by 4 bases and J by 5 bases, with 17 bases left in between. The CDR3 totals 15 residues. Germline CDR1 is SEHNR and CDR2 is FQNEAQ (reference sequence). Here the CDR3 reads CASSYHSGGRTEAFF. The CDR3 DNA reads as TGTGCCAGCAGCTACCATTCTGGAGGGAGGACTGAAGCTTTCTTT.

The chain recombines TRBV5-1 with TRBJ2-6, with D unresolved. In germline, CDR1 is SGHRS, CDR2 YFSETQ. The V gene lost 2 bases and the J gene lost 2 bases, with 8 bases spanning the gap. CDR3 size: 15 residues. This chain's CDR3 is CASSFSDTGANVLTF. CDR3 nucleotide sequence: TGCGCCAGCAGCTTTTCCGATACTGGGGCCAACGTCCTGACTTTC.

The chain has TRBV4-1 and TRBJ1-1; 9 nucleotides match TRBD1. After removal of 6 bases from V and 5 bases from J, the junction contained 7 bases not matched to a gene. The CDR3 sequence is 14 residues long. Germline V CDR1 and CDR2: MGHRA, YSYEKL. The CDR3 DNA reads TGCGCCAGCAGAACGACAGGGGGTAGGACTGAAGCTTTCTTT. Residues: CASRTTGGRTEAFF.

As DNA, the CDR3 is TGTGCCAGCAGTTACCTAGCGGGGGGAAAAGAGACCCAGTACTTC. The encoded protein is CASSYLAGGKETQYF. The rearrangement links TRBV6-5 to TRBJ2-5; 11 nucleotides match TRBD2. This CDR3 is built from 15 residues. Germline CDR1 reads MNHEY; CDR2 reads SVGAGI. The J segment lost 3 bases and the V segment lost 2 bases, leaving 2 bases of the junction unmatched.

In this sample, this clonotype turned up a few times. Here the CDR3 reads CASTSGGGRYNEQFF. The CDR3 nucleotides read TGTGCCAGCACCAGCGGGGGGGGTAGGTACAATGAGCAGTTCTTC. The chain carries TRBV5-4 and TRBJ2-1; TRBD2 aligns across 10 bases. After removal of 6 bases from V and 4 bases from J, the junction contained 7 bases not matched to a gene. The CDR3 is 15 amino acids. CDR1 SGHNT and CDR2 YYREEE come from the germline V gene (reference sequence).

V usage is TRBV9 and J usage is TRBJ1-6; 9 bases are a match to TRBD1. The CDR3 has 16 amino acids. Germline loops: CDR1 SGDLS, CDR2 YYNGEE. The J segment lost 7 bases and the V segment lost 0 bases, leaving 5 bases of the junction unmatched. CDR3 residues: CASSVDHRGRNSPLHF. CDR3 DNA sequence: TGTGCCAGCAGCGTAGATCACAGGGGGCGGAATTCACCCCTCCACTTT.

This rearrangement joins TRBV20-1 to TRBJ2-4; D gene unclear. Germline values: CDR1 DFQATT, CDR2 SNEGSKA (reference sequence). Trimming removed 6 bases from V and 7 bases from J, with 16 bases in between. The CDR3 is 13 residues long. CDR3 coding DNA: TGCAGTGCCCCTCCGGTGCCCGGGAACATTCAGTACTTC. Its protein is CSAPPVPGNIQYF.

The chain is built from TRBV6-2 or TRBV6-3 and TRBJ1-2; D not resolved. V was trimmed by 6 bases and J by 8 bases, leaving 16 bases between them. CDR1 is MNHEY and CDR2 is SVGEGT in the germline V gene. This CDR3 has 13 amino acids. DNA of the CDR3: TGTGCCAGCAGGGACGACACGGACGAGGGCTACACCTTC. It translates to CASRDDTDEGYTF.

This clonotype was seen more than once but under ten times. V usage is TRBV7-9 and J usage is TRBJ2-7; D might be TRBD1 or TRBD2, each matching 5 bases. V gave up 5 bases and J gave up 1 base, with 15 bases separating them. The CDR3 consists of 15 residues. Germline CDR1 is SEHNR and CDR2 is FQNEAQ (reference sequence). The CDR3 nucleotides are TGTGCCAGCAGCCCCGGAGAGGGGCGATCCTACGAGCAGTACTTC. It specifies CASSPGEGRSYEQYF.

This clonotype was counted only a few times. The CDR3 nucleotides are TGCGCCAGCAGCTTGGCAAGTACGCAGGGGGCGTCGGAGCAGTACTTC. Its protein is CASSLASTQGASEQYF. V gene TRBV5-1 combines with J gene TRBJ2-7; 8 positions agree with TRBD1. This CDR3 has 16 amino acids. V trimming: 0 bases; J trimming: 7 bases; junction bases outside the gene matches: 12. Germline assignment: CDR1 SGHRS and CDR2 YFSETQ.

In this sample, this clonotype turned up a few times. The chain's CDR3 is CASSLWPTGPYEQYF. The CDR3 nucleotides read TGTGCCAGCAGCTTGTGGCCAACAGGCCCCTACGAGCAGTACTTC. The rearrangement uses TRBV5-4 and TRBJ2-7; maybe TRBD1 (5 bases). Trimming pared 1 base from V and 2 bases from J, leaving 13 bases between. CDR1 and CDR2 (germline): SGHNT, YYREEE (reference sequence). The CDR3 runs to 15 residues.

CDR3 coding DNA: TGTGCCAGCAGCATACGGACAGGGTTCAACTACGAGCAGTACTTC. It encodes CASSIRTGFNYEQYF. This chain uses TRBV7-2 with TRBJ2-7, with TRBD1 matching over 8 bases. CDR1 SGHTA and CDR2 FQGNSA come from the germline V gene. V was clipped by 5 bases and J by 3 bases; unmatched bases: 9. This CDR3 is built from 15 residues.